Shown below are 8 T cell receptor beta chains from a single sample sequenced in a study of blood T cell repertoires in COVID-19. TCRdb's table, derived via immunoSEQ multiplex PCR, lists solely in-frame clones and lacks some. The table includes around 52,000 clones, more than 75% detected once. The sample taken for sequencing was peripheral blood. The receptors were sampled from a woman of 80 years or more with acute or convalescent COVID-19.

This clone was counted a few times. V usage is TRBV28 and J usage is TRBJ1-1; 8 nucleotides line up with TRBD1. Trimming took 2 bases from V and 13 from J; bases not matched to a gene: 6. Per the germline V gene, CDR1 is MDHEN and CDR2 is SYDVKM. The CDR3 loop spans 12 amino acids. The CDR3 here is CASSLTDREGFF. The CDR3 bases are TGTGCCAGCAGTTTAACGGACAGGGAGGGTTTCTTT.

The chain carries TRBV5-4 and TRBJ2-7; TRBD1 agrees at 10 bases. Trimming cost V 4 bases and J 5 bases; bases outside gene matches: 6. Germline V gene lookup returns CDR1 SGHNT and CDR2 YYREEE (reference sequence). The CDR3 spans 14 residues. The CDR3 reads CASSMGQGFNEQYF. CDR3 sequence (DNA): TGTGCCAGCAGCATGGGACAGGGGTTTAACGAGCAGTACTTC.

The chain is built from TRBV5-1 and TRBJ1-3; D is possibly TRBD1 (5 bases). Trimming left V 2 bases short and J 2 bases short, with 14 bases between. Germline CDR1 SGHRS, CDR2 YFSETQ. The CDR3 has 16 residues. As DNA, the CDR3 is TGCGCCAGCAGCTTATCAGGGAAAGCTGCTGGAAACACCATATATTTT. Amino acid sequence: CASSLSGKAAGNTIYF.

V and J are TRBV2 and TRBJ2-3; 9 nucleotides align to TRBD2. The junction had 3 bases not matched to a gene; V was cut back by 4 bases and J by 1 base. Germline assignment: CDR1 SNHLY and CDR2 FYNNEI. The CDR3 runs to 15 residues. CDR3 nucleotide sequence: TGTGCCAGCAGTGCCGAGCGGGGGGGCACAGATACGCAGTATTTT. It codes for CASSAERGGTDTQYF. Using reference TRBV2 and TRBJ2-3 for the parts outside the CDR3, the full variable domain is EPEVTQTPSHQVTQMGQEVILRCVPISNHLYFYWYRQILGQKVEFLVSFYNNEISEKSEIFDDQFSVERPDGSNFTLKIRSTKLEDSAMYFCASSAERGGTDTQYFGPGTRLTVL.

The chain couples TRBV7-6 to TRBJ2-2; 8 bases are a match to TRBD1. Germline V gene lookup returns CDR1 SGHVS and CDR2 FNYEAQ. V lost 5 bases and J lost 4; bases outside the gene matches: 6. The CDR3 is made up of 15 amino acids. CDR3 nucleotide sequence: TGTGCCAGCAGCCGGACAGGGTCGGGCACCGGGGAGCTGTTTTTT. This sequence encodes CASSRTGSGTGELFF.

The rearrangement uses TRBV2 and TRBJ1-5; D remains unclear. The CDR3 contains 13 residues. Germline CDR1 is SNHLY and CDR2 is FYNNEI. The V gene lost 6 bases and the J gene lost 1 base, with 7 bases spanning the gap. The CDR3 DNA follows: TGTGCCAGCAGGGGCAGGAGCAATCAGCCCCAGCATTTT. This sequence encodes CASRGRSNQPQHF. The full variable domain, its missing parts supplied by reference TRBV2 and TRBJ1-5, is EPEVTQTPSHQVTQMGQEVILRCVPISNHLYFYWYRQILGQKVEFLVSFYNNEISEKSEIFDDQFSVERPDGSNFTLKIRSTKLEDSAMYFCASRGRSNQPQHFGDGTRLSIL.

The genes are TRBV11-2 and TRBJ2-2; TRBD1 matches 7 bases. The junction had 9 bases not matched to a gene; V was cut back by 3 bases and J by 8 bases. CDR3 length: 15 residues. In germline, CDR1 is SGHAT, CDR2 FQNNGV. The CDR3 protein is CASSLTGLGPGELFF. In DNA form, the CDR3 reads TGTGCCAGCAGCTTGACAGGGTTGGGGCCGGGGGAGCTGTTTTTT.

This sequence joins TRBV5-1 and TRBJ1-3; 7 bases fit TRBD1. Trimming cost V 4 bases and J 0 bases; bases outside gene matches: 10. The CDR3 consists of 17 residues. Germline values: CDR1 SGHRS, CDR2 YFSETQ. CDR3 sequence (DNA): TGCGCCAGCAGCCTCGGTGGGACAGCTTTCTCTGGAAACACCATATATTTT. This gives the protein CASSLGGTAFSGNTIYF.